Ten or more counts support the clone carrying this TCR beta chain. These data belong to a study of molecular identifiers for immune sequencing clone quantification. TCRdb ran MiXCR on the PCR reads and lists one entry per CDR3 protein. The top ten hold 7.1% of the sample, which has tens of thousands of distinct CDR3 sequences, less than 20% seen once. V trimming: 3 bases; J trimming: 4 bases; junction bases outside the gene matches: 7. The length of the CDR3 is 15 residues. Germline assignment: CDR1 SGDLS and CDR2 YYNGEE. Sequencing used naive CD8+ T cells from blood, with Jurkat cell RNA spiked in. Described subset: FACS-sorted CD8+CD4-CCR7+CD45RA+ naive T cells. This chain joins TRBV9 and TRBJ1-2; 9 bases match TRBD1. This sequence was found in a human donor in good health. Some libraries in this study had Jurkat cell RNA spiked in. The CDR3 reads CASSEGTGKIYGYTF. The DNA of the CDR3 is TGTGCCAGCAGCGAGGGGACAGGGAAGATCTATGGCTACACCTTC.